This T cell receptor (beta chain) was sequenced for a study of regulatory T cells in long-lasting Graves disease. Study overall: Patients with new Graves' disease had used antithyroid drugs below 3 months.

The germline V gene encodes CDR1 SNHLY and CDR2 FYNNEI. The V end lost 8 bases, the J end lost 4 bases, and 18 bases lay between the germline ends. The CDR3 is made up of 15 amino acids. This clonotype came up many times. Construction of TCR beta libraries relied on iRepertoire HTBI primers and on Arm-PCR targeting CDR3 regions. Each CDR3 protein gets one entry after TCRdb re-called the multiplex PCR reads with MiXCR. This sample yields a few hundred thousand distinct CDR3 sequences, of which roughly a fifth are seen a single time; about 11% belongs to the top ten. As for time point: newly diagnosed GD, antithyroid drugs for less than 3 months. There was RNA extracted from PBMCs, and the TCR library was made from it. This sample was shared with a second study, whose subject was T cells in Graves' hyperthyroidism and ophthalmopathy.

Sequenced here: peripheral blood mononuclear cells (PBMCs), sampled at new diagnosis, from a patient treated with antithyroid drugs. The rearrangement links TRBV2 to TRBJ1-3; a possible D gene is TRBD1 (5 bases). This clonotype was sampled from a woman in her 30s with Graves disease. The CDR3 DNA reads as TGTGCCAGCGGGACGGGCAGCCTCCGGGGAAACACCATATATTTT. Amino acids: CASGTGSLRGNTIYF. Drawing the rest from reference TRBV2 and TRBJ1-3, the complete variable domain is EPEVTQTPSHQVTQMGQEVILRCVPISNHLYFYWYRQILGQKVEFLVSFYNNEISEKSEIFDDQFSVERPDGSNFTLKIRSTKLEDSAMYFCASGTGSLRGNTIYFGEGSWLTVV.